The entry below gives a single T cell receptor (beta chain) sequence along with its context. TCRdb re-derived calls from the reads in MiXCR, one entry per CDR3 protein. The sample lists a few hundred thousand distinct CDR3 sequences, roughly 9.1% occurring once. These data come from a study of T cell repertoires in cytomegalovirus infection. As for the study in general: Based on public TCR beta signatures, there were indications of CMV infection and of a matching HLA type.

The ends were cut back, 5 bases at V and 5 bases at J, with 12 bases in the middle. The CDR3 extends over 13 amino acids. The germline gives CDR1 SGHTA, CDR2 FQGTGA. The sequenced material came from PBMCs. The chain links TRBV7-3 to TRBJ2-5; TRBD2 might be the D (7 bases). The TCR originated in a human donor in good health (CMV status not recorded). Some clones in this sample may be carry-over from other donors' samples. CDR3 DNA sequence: TGTGCCAGCAGCCGGGGGGCAAAGGAGACCCAGTACTTC. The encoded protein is CASSRGAKETQYF.